The rows below give T cell receptor beta chains drawn from one sample of a study of glioma-infiltrating T cells after dendritic cell vaccination. Here immunoSEQ multiplex PCR was the method, and the copy in TCRdb shows in-frame clones only, minus some. The sample includes roughly 100,000 clones, about four fifths seen only once; the top ten take approximately 12%. The source was blood, collected before dendritic cell vaccination. These receptors were collected from a human donor with glioblastoma. Both conserved end residues are part of each CDR3. The D gene is left open where the match is weak.

V: TRBV19; J: TRBJ1-1; D: TRBD1; CDR3: CASVQIGTGGLNTEAFF
V: TRBV19; J: TRBJ2-7; D: -; CDR3: CASSTGIVDEQYF
V: TRBV25-1; J: TRBJ1-5; D: -; CDR3: CASSESRTGQESNQPQHF
V: TRBV6-1; J: TRBJ1-2; D: -; CDR3: CASKGKSVTGGGYTF
V: TRBV6-1; J: TRBJ2-5; D: -; CDR3: CASSEIREETQYF
V: TRBV6-5; J: TRBJ1-4; D: TRBD1; CDR3: CASSPDRVWAGLFF
V: TRBV6-1; J: TRBJ1-4; D: TRBD1; CDR3: CASVTGAEKLFF
V: TRBV7-7; J: TRBJ2-2; D: -; CDR3: CASSLVPQGKTRTGELFF
V: TRBV5-4; J: TRBJ2-7; D: TRBD1; CDR3: CASSAGQGGYEQYF
V: TRBV4-1; J: TRBJ2-7; D: TRBD1; CDR3: CASSLLPQGYEQYF
V: TRBV29-1; J: TRBJ1-1; D: -; CDR3: CSVNSGQTNTEAFF
V: TRBV6-1; J: TRBJ1-1; D: -; CDR3: CASSEALAGEGGTEAFF
V: TRBV2; J: TRBJ2-3; D: TRBD1; CDR3: CASGQGRTDTQYF
V: TRBV6-6; J: TRBJ2-7; D: -; CDR3: CASSRAGIEQYF
V: TRBV5-4; J: TRBJ2-3; D: -; CDR3: CASSFGGARALEDPDTQYF
V: TRBV9; J: TRBJ1-2; D: -; CDR3: CASSSDITNYGYTF
V: TRBV5-1; J: TRBJ1-2; D: -; CDR3: CASSLEALSGGNGYTF
V: TRBV11-3; J: TRBJ2-5; D: -; CDR3: CASSEEAQETQYF
V: TRBV5-1; J: TRBJ2-7; D: TRBD1; CDR3: CASSSSTGREQYF
V: TRBV5-1; J: TRBJ1-1; D: TRBD1; CDR3: CASSLGAGGLNTEAFF
V: TRBV5-1; J: TRBJ2-3; D: TRBD2; CDR3: CASSRSGGAGTDTQYF
V: TRBV27; J: TRBJ1-1; D: -; CDR3: CASSSTDRRAFF
V: TRBV19; J: TRBJ2-5; D: -; CDR3: CASSELRKETQYF
V: TRBV7-2; J: TRBJ1-4; D: -; CDR3: CASSPRLGEKLFF
V: TRBV20-1; J: TRBJ2-1; D: -; CDR3: CSAPRFNEQFF
V: TRBV6-5; J: TRBJ1-6; D: -; CDR3: CASRQVASPLHF
V: TRBV7-2; J: TRBJ1-6; D: TRBD1; CDR3: CASSARTGGRHSPLHF
V: TRBV7-9; J: TRBJ2-7; D: -; CDR3: CASRAGSGFGEQYF
V: TRBV9; J: TRBJ2-2; D: -; CDR3: CASSGGSEDGELFF
V: TRBV2; J: TRBJ1-2; D: -; CDR3: CASTGDTERGYTF
V: TRBV30; J: TRBJ1-4; D: -; CDR3: CAWSVSQGFNEKLFF
V: TRBV13; J: TRBJ2-5; D: TRBD2; CDR3: CASSLGLAGGGQYF
V: TRBV5-1; J: TRBJ2-1; D: TRBD2; CDR3: CASGTSGGANEQFF
V: TRBV5-1; J: TRBJ1-1; D: -; CDR3: CASSLLPQSSMNTEAFF
V: TRBV30; J: TRBJ1-2; D: -; CDR3: CAWSPPQAGSDGYTF
V: TRBV5-6; J: TRBJ2-1; D: TRBD2; CDR3: CASSLLAVHNEQFF
V: TRBV25-1; J: TRBJ2-3; D: TRBD2; CDR3: CASSDPRGGPDTQYF
V: TRBV5-1; J: TRBJ2-2; D: TRBD1; CDR3: CTSSAGQGESAGELFF
V: TRBV13; J: TRBJ1-1; D: -; CDR3: CASSLITGGEAFF
V: TRBV2; J: TRBJ1-6; D: -; CDR3: CASNTQGASYNSPLHF
V: TRBV7-2; J: TRBJ1-3; D: -; CDR3: CASSKDNSGNTIYF
V: TRBV4-1; J: TRBJ1-1; D: -; CDR3: CASSQDSDSDTEAFF
V: TRBV9; J: TRBJ1-1; D: -; CDR3: CASSVSPRNTEAFF
V: TRBV4-1; J: TRBJ2-5; D: TRBD2; CDR3: CASSASLAGILKTQYF
V: TRBV4-2; J: TRBJ1-6; D: -; CDR3: CASSQGPTGYDNSPLHF
V: TRBV19; J: TRBJ2-7; D: TRBD1; CDR3: CASKLQGVLSYEQYF
V: TRBV4-1; J: TRBJ2-2; D: -; CDR3: CASTRQARAGELFF
V: TRBV25-1; J: TRBJ1-6; D: TRBD1; CDR3: CASRGQYSPLHF
V: TRBV30; J: TRBJ1-1; D: -; CDR3: CAWSDGNPNTEAFF